The sequence of this T cell receptor (beta chain) was determined in a study of cytomegalovirus exposure and HLA in healthy donors. PCR involved 60 Vbeta and 13 Jbeta primers. Some clones are missing from TCRdb's copy, which holds only in-frame ones; the method was immunoSEQ multiplex PCR. The table lists about 190,000 clones, about four fifths of them singletons, with approximately 0.26% in the top ten. Germline V gene sequence: CDR1 GTSNPN, CDR2 SVGIG (reference sequence). The ends lost 3 bases at V and 4 bases at J; junction bases unmatched: 1. This CDR3 comprises 13 residues. This chain links TRBV30 with TRBJ2-1, with TRBD2 identical over 9 bases. This clonotype originated in a boy under 18 in good health and CMV-seronegative. The sequencing sample was made of PBMCs. CDR3 sequence: CAWRTSGYNEQFF. The CDR3 region has the DNA TGTGCCTGGAGGACTAGCGGTTACAATGAGCAGTTCTTC.